A selection of T cell receptor beta chains follows, all from one sample in a study of T cell responses to AZD1222 COVID-19 vaccine. Using immunoSEQ multiplex PCR, the repertoire was profiled, and TCRdb retains in-frame clones only, with some absent. The repertoire has about 53,000 clones, roughly 90% of them found once; the top ten carry 2.7%. Sequenced material: peripheral blood, taken 28 days after the second AZD1222 dose. Receptors originate from an adult who received the AZD1222 COVID-19 vaccine. Both conserved end residues are part of each CDR3. A D gene is named only where the DNA matches it firmly. A clone size is listed for some rows: how often the clone was seen (once, few, many), or a class if it is expanded.

d_call | clone_size | j_call | v_call | cdr3_aa | cdr3_nt
TRBD1 | NA | TRBJ1-1 | TRBV12-3/TRBV12-4 | CASTWTGWAEAFF | TGTGCCAGCACTTGGACAGGGTGGGCTGAAGCTTTCTTT
NA | NA | TRBJ1-1 | TRBV3-1/TRBV3-2 | CASSQDIRSTEAFF | TGTGCCAGCAGCCAAGATATAAGGAGCACTGAAGCTTTCTTT
NA | few | TRBJ1-5 | TRBV21-1 | CASSKASRWLSGGNQPQHF | TGTGCCAGCAGCAAAGCGTCCCGTTGGTTATCGGGGGGCAATCAGCCCCAGCATTTT
NA | NA | TRBJ1-5 | TRBV24-1 | CATSDLGNQPQHF | TGTGCCACCAGTGATTTGGGAAATCAGCCCCAGCATTTT
NA | NA | TRBJ2-4 | TRBV11-1 | CASSDHLGLAKNIQYF | TGTGCCAGCAGCGACCACCTGGGACTAGCCAAAAACATTCAGTACTTC
NA | NA | TRBJ2-5 | TRBV5-1 | CASSLYVQETQYF | TGCGCCAGCAGCCTCTACGTCCAAGAGACCCAGTACTTC
TRBD1 | few | TRBJ2-7 | TRBV10-2 | CASSEAFRDSSYEQYF | TGCGCCAGCAGTGAGGCTTTCCGGGACAGTTCCTACGAGCAGTACTTC
NA | once | TRBJ2-7 | TRBV19 | CASTPTLGYEQYF | TGTGCCAGTACCCCAACGTTAGGATACGAGCAGTACTTC
NA | NA | TRBJ2-1 | TRBV5-4 | CASSLGLGPGAAGNEQFF | TGTGCCAGCAGCTTGGGGCTCGGGCCGGGGGCAGCGGGGAATGAGCAGTTCTTC
TRBD2 | once | TRBJ2-2 | TRBV19 | CASRRSGGDTGELFF | TGTGCCAGTAGGAGGTCGGGAGGCGACACCGGGGAGCTGTTTTTT
TRBD2 | NA | TRBJ2-2 | TRBV2 | CASSSTSGRSNTGELFF | TGTGCCAGCAGTTCCACTAGCGGGAGGTCGAACACCGGGGAGCTGTTTTTT
TRBD1 | NA | TRBJ1-5 | TRBV6-5 | CASLDRGLHQPQHF | TGTGCCAGCTTGGACAGGGGGCTTCATCAGCCCCAGCATTTT
NA | few | TRBJ1-1 | TRBV6-5 | CASKLVQGEAFF | TGTGCCAGCAAATTGGTACAAGGAGAAGCTTTCTTT
TRBD2 | once | TRBJ2-3 | TRBV10-2 | CASSEPASGTSGRDTQYF | TGCGCCAGCAGTGAGCCCGCCTCCGGGACTAGCGGGAGAGATACGCAGTATTTT
NA | NA | TRBJ1-4 | TRBV14 | CASRPTGLDGKLFF | TGTGCCAGCAGACCGACCGGGCTCGATGGTAAACTGTTTTTT
TRBD2 | NA | TRBJ2-2 | TRBV7-9 | CASSLGGRVTGELFF | TGTGCCAGCAGCTTAGGCGGGAGGGTCACCGGGGAGCTGTTTTTT
NA | NA | TRBJ1-6 | TRBV3-1/TRBV3-2 | CASSPRGSYNSPLHF | TGTGCCAGCAGCCCGAGGGGATCCTATAATTCACCCCTCCACTTT
TRBD2 | NA | TRBJ2-1 | TRBV5-1 | CASSLGGTGGYNEQFF | TGCGCCAGCAGCTTGGGGGGCACGGGAGGCTACAATGAGCAGTTCTTC
NA | NA | TRBJ2-6 | TRBV5-4 | CASSARGMISGANVLTF | TGTGCCAGCAGCGCACGGGGGATGATCTCTGGGGCCAACGTCCTGACTTTC
NA | NA | TRBJ1-5 | TRBV18 | CASSPKQGGGNQPQHF | TGTGCCAGCTCACCAAAACAGGGAGGTGGGAATCAGCCCCAGCATTTT
NA | NA | TRBJ2-2 | TRBV5-8 | CASSFGIGELFF | TGTGCCAGCAGCTTTGGAATCGGGGAGCTGTTTTTT
NA | once | TRBJ2-5 | TRBV5-1 | CASSRDSVVETQYF | TGCGCCAGCAGCCGGGACTCCGTAGTGGAGACCCAGTACTTC